The sequence of this T cell receptor beta chain was determined in a study of T cells after yellow fever vaccination. This clonotype was observed many times. What it binds is unknown. By 5'RACE template switching, TCR cDNA was produced, with a universal primer site and UMIs added in the process. TCRdb re-derived calls from the 5' RACE reads in MiXCR, one entry per CDR3 protein. The data contain around 310,000 distinct CDR3 sequences, roughly 4% of them seen just once; the ten biggest clones take up roughly 24%. Study-wide results and limits: A large majority of primary-vaccination clones showed up again after the booster (approximately 95% CD4, about 90% CD8). A small share of clonotypes appeared in both CD4 and CD8 compartments. The secondary T-cell response peaked on day 5, not day 15, but was weaker.

Germline V gene lookup returns CDR1 SGHTA and CDR2 FQGNSA. Germline trimming cut 3 bases from V and 6 bases from J; bases unmatched to any gene: 3. This CDR3 spans 13 amino acids. The sequence came from a man in his late teens or twenties who received the YFV17D yellow fever vaccine. V gene TRBV7-2 combines with J gene TRBJ2-7; 9 bases line up with TRBD1. Specimen: PBMCs, collected 5 days after the yellow fever booster vaccination. This chain's CDR3 is CASSFGQGREQYV. The CDR3 bases are TGTGCCAGCAGCTTTGGACAGGGGCGCGAGCAGTACGTC.